The 24 T cell receptor beta chains listed next were all sequenced from one sample in a study of blood T cell repertoires in COVID-19. Here immunoSEQ multiplex PCR was the method, and the copy in TCRdb shows in-frame clones only, minus some. The sample includes 46,000 or so clones, over 80% of them seen just once. Material for sequencing was peripheral blood. Source of these receptors: a man in his forties or fifties with acute or convalescent COVID-19.

The rearrangement joins TRBV5-6 to TRBJ2-1; a possible D gene is TRBD2 (5 bases). CDR3 length: 16 residues. V lost 0 bases and J 7 bases, leaving 17 bases between the germline ends. The germline CDR1 and CDR2 sequences are SGHDT and YYEEEE. The CDR3 spells CASSLGPALAFNEQFF. In DNA form, the CDR3 reads TGTGCCAGCAGCTTGGGACCAGCTCTAGCCTTTAATGAGCAGTTCTTC.

This clone was seen a few times. The J gene is TRBJ1-3, the V gene TRBV9; D gene unclear. Germline CDR1 SGDLS, CDR2 YYNGEE. The CDR3 is made up of 14 amino acids. Between the trimmed V and J ends, which lost 4 bases and 2 bases, there was a span of 10 bases. This CDR3 reads CASSPQMAGNTIYF. The CDR3 nucleotides are TGTGCCAGCAGCCCCCAGATGGCTGGAAACACCATATATTTT.

The J gene is TRBJ1-5, the V gene TRBV30; 9 bases map to TRBD1. The CDR3 totals 14 residues. J was trimmed by 7 bases and V by 2 bases; bases with no gene match: 6. CDR1 and CDR2 (germline): GTSNPN, SVGIG (reference sequence). CDR3 sequence: CAWSRTGVWQPQHF. The CDR3 nucleotides read TGTGCCTGGAGTCGGACAGGGGTTTGGCAGCCCCAGCATTTT.

The V and J genes are TRBV4-2 and TRBJ1-2, with a tentative D call TRBD1 (6 bases). The CDR3 consists of 15 residues. Germline lookup yields CDR1 LGHNA and CDR2 YNFKEQ. The V and J ends lost 3 bases and 5 bases respectively, with 16 bases between them. CDR3 in amino acids: CASSHPTGGGYGYTF. As DNA, the CDR3 is TGTGCCAGCAGCCATCCGACAGGTGGGGGATATGGCTACACCTTC.

V gene TRBV29-1 combines with J gene TRBJ1-2; a possible D gene is TRBD1 (5 bases). This CDR3 is 11 amino acids long. Trimming took 2 bases from V and 7 from J, leaving 8 bases between them. Germline CDR1 SQVTM, CDR2 ANQGSEA. The CDR3 spells CSVERGTGYTF. Here the CDR3 DNA reads TGCAGCGTTGAAAGGGGAACTGGCTACACCTTC.

The CDR3 sequence: CASSAGRLGLYEQYF. CDR3 bases: TGTGCCAGCAGCGCCGGACGGCTGGGGCTCTACGAGCAGTACTTC. This chain connects TRBV11-2 to TRBJ2-7; possibly TRBD1 for D (5 bases). In germline, CDR1 is SGHAT, CDR2 FQNNGV. This CDR3 region has 15 residues. The ends were cut back, 5 bases at V and 3 bases at J, with 17 bases in the middle.

The CDR3 region is CASSRGHRNTEAFF. Here the CDR3 DNA reads TGCGCCAGCAGCCGCGGACACAGGAACACTGAAGCTTTCTTT. V gene TRBV4-3 combines with J gene TRBJ1-1; TRBD1 is a possible D gene (5 bases). The germline V gene encodes CDR1 LGHNA and CDR2 YSLEER. The CDR3 length is 14 residues. V was cut by 4 bases and J by 1 base, with 10 bases left in between.

V and J are TRBV9 and TRBJ2-2; D is uncertain. Trimming pared 0 bases from V and 0 bases from J, leaving 6 bases between. CDR1 is SGDLS and CDR2 is YYNGEE in the germline V gene. CDR3 length: 15 residues. Here the CDR3 reads CASSVGPTNTGELFF. In nucleotides, the CDR3 is TGTGCCAGCAGCGTAGGGCCGACGAACACCGGGGAGCTGTTTTTT.

This clone appeared once. V gene TRBV28 combines with J gene TRBJ1-2, with TRBD1 matching over 7 bases. Germline assignment: CDR1 MDHEN and CDR2 SYDVKM. This CDR3 region has 14 residues. V shed 4 bases and J 8 bases; nucleotides not matched to a gene: 10. The DNA of the CDR3 is TGTGCCAGCAGTTCTGGACAGGAATGGCTAGGCTACACCTTC. Protein sequence: CASSSGQEWLGYTF.

This clone is categorized as medium-sized. The chain joins TRBV5-6 to TRBJ1-2, with TRBD1 identical over 7 bases. Germline assignment: CDR1 SGHDT and CDR2 YYEEEE. CDR3 length equals 16 residues. After removal of 0 bases from V and 4 bases from J, the junction contained 9 bases not matched to a gene. CDR3 loop: CASSLELTGSGYGYTF. The CDR3 nucleotides read TGTGCCAGCAGCTTGGAGCTGACAGGGTCTGGCTATGGCTACACCTTC.

The rearrangement links TRBV19 to TRBJ2-7, with D perhaps TRBD2 (6 bases). V was cut by 5 bases and J by 4 bases, with 24 bases left in between. CDR3 length: 17 amino acids. CDR1 is LNHDA, CDR2 SQIVND, per germline (reference sequence). CDR3 amino acids: CASSPNRRGRGKYEQYF. DNA of the CDR3: TGTGCCAGTAGTCCCAATCGGCGGGGAAGAGGAAAATACGAGCAGTACTTC. The variable domain in full, completed from reference TRBV19 and TRBJ2-7, reads DGGITQSPKYLFRKEGQNVTLSCEQNLNHDAMYWYRQDPGQGLRLIYYSQIVNDFQKGDIAEGYSVSREKKESFPLTVTSAQKNPTAFYLCASSPNRRGRGKYEQYFGPGTRLTVT.

This sequence joins TRBV12-1 and TRBJ1-6; the table's TRBD1 call for D was not verified on the DNA. TRBV12-1 is labeled a pseudogene. The CDR3 contains 15 residues. The CDR3 DNA is TGTGCCAGCAGCTTCCAGGACAGGGGGAATTCACCCCTCCACTTT. This codes for CASSFQDRGNSPLHF.

The chain joins TRBV6-6 to TRBJ1-2; 8 positions agree with TRBD1. CDR3 length: 18 amino acids. The germline CDR1 and CDR2 sequences are MNHNY and SVGAGI (reference sequence). The trim removed 5 bases at V and 4 bases at J, leaving 18 bases unmatched. The CDR3 DNA follows: TGTGCCAGCAGTCGAGGGACAGGCGGGACGCTTCCCCCCTATGGCTACACCTTC. Translated, it gives CASSRGTGGTLPPYGYTF.

The chain employs TRBV2 and TRBJ1-2; D is perhaps TRBD1 (6 bases). V lost 8 bases, J lost 6 bases, and 19 bases lay in between. This CDR3 is built from 14 residues. The germline gives CDR1 SNHLY, CDR2 FYNNEI. CDR3 sequence: CASEREQGVDGYTF. Written as DNA, the CDR3 is TGTGCCAGCGAACGGGAACAGGGAGTTGATGGCTACACCTTC. The entire variable domain, with the rest obtained from reference TRBV2 and TRBJ1-2, is as follows: EPEVTQTPSHQVTQMGQEVILRCVPISNHLYFYWYRQILGQKVEFLVSFYNNEISEKSEIFDDQFSVERPDGSNFTLKIRSTKLEDSAMYFCASEREQGVDGYTFGSGTRLTVV.

This clone was seen just once. The gene calls are TRBV28 and TRBJ1-5, with 7 bases that match TRBD1. V was pared by 6 bases and J by 6 bases, with 8 bases of the junction left unmatched. The CDR3 length is 14 residues. Germline V lookup: CDR1 MDHEN, CDR2 SYDVKM. The CDR3 DNA reads as TGTGCCAGCAGGCCGACAGGGAGAGGTCAGCCCCAGCATTTT. As protein: CASRPTGRGQPQHF. Full variable domain (missing parts from reference TRBV28 and TRBJ1-5): DVKVTQSSRYLVKRTGEKVFLECVQDMDHENMFWYRQDPGLGLRLIYFSYDVKMKEKGDIPEGYSVSREKKERFSLILESASTNQTSMYLCASRPTGRGQPQHFGDGTRLSIL.

This chain connects TRBV10-3 to TRBJ2-1; 11 bases fit TRBD2. CDR1 is ENHRY, CDR2 SYGVKD, per germline. The V segment lost 6 bases and the J segment 0 bases; nucleotides outside the gene matches: 10. This CDR3 is built from 18 residues. CDR3 protein: CAIRETSGERRSYNEQFF. As DNA, the CDR3 is TGTGCCATCAGGGAGACTAGCGGGGAAAGACGCTCCTACAATGAGCAGTTCTTC.

The CDR3 loop is CASSLGGLAGTDTQYF. CDR3 coding DNA: TGTGCCAGCAGTTTAGGGGGACTAGCGGGCACAGATACGCAGTATTTT. The chain has TRBV27 and TRBJ2-3; 11 nucleotides match TRBD2. Germline V lookup: CDR1 MNHEY, CDR2 SMNVEV (reference sequence). V gave up 2 bases and J gave up 1 base; unmatched junction bases: 2. The CDR3 spans 16 residues.

This clone has more than one count but fewer than ten. The chain couples TRBV7-2 to TRBJ2-2; 9 nucleotides match TRBD1. J lost 5 bases, V lost 3 bases, and 10 bases had no gene match. This CDR3 comprises 17 residues. Germline values: CDR1 SGHTA, CDR2 FQGNSA. CDR3 coding DNA: TGTGCCAGCAGCTTCCGCCCGACAGGGGGTTTGACCGGGGAGCTGTTTTTT. Its protein product is CASSFRPTGGLTGELFF.

The chain couples TRBV5-4 to TRBJ2-1, with D tentatively TRBD1 (5 bases). CDR1 SGHNT and CDR2 YYREEE come from the germline V gene (reference sequence). The CDR3 length is 14 residues. Trimming removed 4 bases at V and 0 bases at J, with 8 bases between. This CDR3 reads CASSPQGSYNEQFF. The CDR3, as DNA: TGTGCCAGCAGCCCCCAGGGCTCCTACAATGAGCAGTTCTTC.

The V and J genes are TRBV9 and TRBJ1-4; the match to TRBD1 covers 9 bases. CDR3 length: 15 residues. With 3 bases clipped from V and 8 bases from J, the junction kept 8 bases outside the gene matches. Germline CDR1 and CDR2: SGDLS and YYNGEE. The CDR3 DNA is TGTGCCAGCAGCGGTGGGGGACAGGGAGGCGAAAAACTGTTTTTT. Its protein is CASSGGGQGGEKLFF.

The chain is built from TRBV19 and TRBJ2-2; 7 bases fit TRBD1. Germline loops: CDR1 LNHDA, CDR2 SQIVND (reference sequence). This CDR3 has 18 amino acids. Trimming took 4 bases from V and 0 from J; bases not matched to a gene: 11. CDR3: CASSREPTGATNTGELFF. In nucleotides, the CDR3 is TGTGCCAGTAGTAGAGAACCAACAGGGGCGACGAACACCGGGGAGCTGTTTTTT.

The genes are TRBV5-1 and TRBJ1-2; tentatively, D is TRBD1 (6 bases). V lost 0 bases to trimming and J lost 3 bases, with 12 bases between them. The CDR3 is 15 amino acids. Germline V CDR1 and CDR2: SGHRS, YFSETQ. The CDR3 spells CASSLEGGSDYGYTF. The CDR3 DNA reads as TGCGCCAGCAGCTTGGAAGGGGGATCCGACTATGGCTACACCTTC. The complete variable domain, with remaining parts taken from reference TRBV5-1 and TRBJ1-2, reads KAGVTQTPRYLIKTRGQQVTLSCSPISGHRSVSWYQQTPGQGLQFLFEYFSETQRNKGNFPGRFSGRQFSNSRSEMNVSTLELGDSALYLCASSLEGGSDYGYTFGSGTRLTVV.

The chain is built from TRBV24-1 and TRBJ1-3; 12 nucleotides line up with TRBD1. J gave up 2 bases and V 6 bases, and 4 bases lay outside the gene matches. CDR1 and CDR2 from the germline V gene are KGHDR and SFDVKD. The CDR3 sequence is 16 residues long. CDR3 protein: CATSPGQGAPGNTIYF. As DNA, the CDR3 is TGTGCCACCAGTCCGGGACAGGGGGCTCCTGGAAACACCATATATTTT.

This clone occurred a few times. V usage is TRBV27 and J usage is TRBJ2-1; D call uncertain. The V end lost 3 bases, the J end lost 6 bases, and 9 bases lay between the germline ends. From germline, CDR1 is MNHEY and CDR2 SMNVEV (reference sequence). This CDR3 region has 13 residues. The CDR3 DNA reads TGTGCCAGCAGTTTTTACGGTGGCAATGAGCAGTTCTTC. Translation: CASSFYGGNEQFF.